These 4 T cell receptor beta chains were all obtained from the same sample, sequenced in a study of cytomegalovirus exposure and HLA in healthy donors. This PCR relied on a set of 60 Vbeta primers and 13 Jbeta primers. The data were produced by immunoSEQ multiplex PCR, yet TCRdb's version contains in-frame clones alone and is incomplete. The table lists 100,000 to 150,000 clones, around four fifths of them singletons. The source material was PBMCs. These TCRs come from a male donor in good health and CMV-seronegative.

About this clone itself: This likely reflects a read error, since a far larger clone is one base away. The genes are TRBV1 and TRBJ2-1; whether TRBD2, the table's D call, matches the DNA was not checked. TRBV1 is annotated as a pseudogene. The CDR3 spans 13 residues. The CDR3 DNA follows: TGCACCAGCAGCCAAGCAAGAGGAAATGAGCAGTTCTTC. Its protein product is CTSSQARGNEQFF.

A remark on this clone: This CDR3 is also generated by other DNA sequences in the sample. The chain employs TRBV4-1 and TRBJ1-5, with D hard to call. The CDR3 sequence is 14 residues long. Germline CDR1 reads MGHRA; CDR2 reads YSYEKL. Between the trimmed V and J ends, which lost 1 base and 4 bases, there was a span of 8 bases. The CDR3 nucleotides are TGCGCCAGCAGCCAAGTTAGTAGTAATCAGCCCCAGCATTTT. It translates to CASSQVSSNQPQHF.

This chain joins TRBV28 and TRBJ2-5; 10 nucleotides match TRBD1. The CDR3 consists of 14 residues. Germline loops: CDR1 MDHEN, CDR2 SYDVKM. V shed 6 bases, J shed 5 bases, and the junction held 6 bases outside the gene matches. CDR3 protein: CASSDGTGVETQYF. CDR3 DNA: TGTGCCAGCAGCGACGGGACAGGGGTCGAGACCCAGTACTTC.

This clone has only a few counts. The chain recombines TRBV5-1 with TRBJ2-1; the D is unclear. There are 15 residues in the CDR3. Deletions cut 0 bases from V and 0 bases from J, with 7 bases between. In germline, CDR1 is SGHRS, CDR2 YFSETQ. CDR3 sequence reads: CASSLDSPSYNEQFF. DNA of the CDR3: TGCGCCAGCAGCTTGGACAGCCCCTCCTACAATGAGCAGTTCTTC.